Listed below are T cell receptor beta chains from one sample, sequenced in a study of siplizumab effects on memory and regulatory T cells. Profiled with immunoSEQ multiplex PCR; TCRdb holds only in-frame clones, not every one. The profile shows some 100,000 clones, under 95% of them singletons. The sample consisted of CD8+ T cells sorted from blood. The receptors derive from a human donor in good health. Both conserved end residues are part of each CDR3. D genes are given only for firm matches. Clone size, where shown, is once, few, many, or a class for clones that have expanded.

size	D	J	V	CDR3	DNA
-	-	TRBJ2-5	TRBV11-2	CASSLGYLGVAQETQYF	TGTGCCAGCAGCTTAGGGTACCTCGGGGTAGCTCAAGAGACCCAGTACTTC
-	-	TRBJ1-4	TRBV7-9	CASSSEATNEKLFF	TGTGCCAGCAGTTCGGAGGCAACTAATGAAAAACTGTTTTTT
-	-	TRBJ1-5	TRBV30	CAWSLGGGQPQHF	TGTGCCTGGAGCCTAGGTGGGGGTCAGCCCCAGCATTTT
-	-	TRBJ1-5	TRBV19	CASSLGLPNQPQHF	TGTGCCAGTAGTTTGGGACTCCCCAATCAGCCCCAGCATTTT
few	-	TRBJ1-2	TRBV9	CASSEVSGPGYGYTF	TGTGCCAGCAGCGAAGTGTCAGGACCTGGCTATGGCTACACCTTC
once	-	TRBJ2-7	TRBV29-1	CSVVAKLYEQYF	TGCAGCGTTGTGGCAAAACTCTACGAGCAGTACTTC
-	-	TRBJ1-5	TRBV7-9	CASSLHGDGSVSNQPQHF	TGTGCCAGCAGCTTACACGGGGACGGAAGTGTTAGCAATCAGCCCCAGCATTTT
-	-	TRBJ1-1	TRBV7-9	CASIHPYWGNTEAFF	TGTGCCAGCATCCATCCCTATTGGGGGAACACTGAAGCTTTCTTT
-	-	TRBJ1-2	TRBV27	CASSLSFRFRGGYTF	TGTGCCAGCAGTTTATCTTTCCGGTTCAGGGGTGGCTACACCTTC
-	-	TRBJ2-7	TRBV7-9	CASSLAPRFYEQYF	TGTGCCAGCAGCTTAGCGCCTAGGTTCTACGAGCAGTACTTC
few	-	TRBJ1-2	TRBV27	CATLSHYGYTF	TGTGCCACCTTGAGCCACTATGGCTACACCTTC
-	TRBD2	TRBJ2-7	TRBV30	CAWSVGGGDEQYF	TGTGCCTGGAGTGTGGGGGGAGGGGACGAGCAGTACTTC
-	-	TRBJ1-1	TRBV10-3	CAISESLGAGTEAFF	TGTGCCATCAGTGAGTCGCTGGGGGCGGGAACTGAAGCTTTCTTT
-	-	TRBJ2-7	TRBV30	CAWSVPGSGHEQYF	TGTGCCTGGAGTGTACCAGGGTCAGGCCACGAGCAGTACTTC
-	-	TRBJ2-1	TRBV9	CASSVGAGLSYNEQFF	TGTGCCAGCAGCGTAGGGGCGGGCCTCTCCTACAATGAGCAGTTCTTC
-	TRBD1	TRBJ1-1	TRBV2	CASSINPRERGPGNTEAFF	TGTGCCAGCAGTATCAACCCACGCGAGAGGGGGCCTGGGAACACTGAAGCTTTCTTT
medium-sized	-	TRBJ2-1	TRBV19	CASTPGSISYNEQFF	TGTGCCAGTACCCCTGGGAGTATCAGCTACAATGAGCAGTTCTTC
-	TRBD1	TRBJ1-2	TRBV6-5	CASKIRQGGRDGYTF	TGTGCCAGCAAAATTCGACAGGGAGGGAGGGATGGCTACACCTTC
-	TRBD2	TRBJ2-7	TRBV13	CASGSSAGGPYEQYF	TGTGCCAGCGGGAGTTCGGCGGGGGGTCCTTACGAGCAGTACTTC
-	TRBD1	TRBJ1-2	TRBV18	CASSSGQGLDYGYTF	TGTGCCAGCTCATCAGGACAGGGACTTGACTATGGCTACACCTTC
-	-	TRBJ2-1	TRBV30	CAWSIGGPGEQFF	TGTGCCTGGAGTATTGGGGGGCCTGGGGAGCAGTTCTTC
-	-	TRBJ1-2	TRBV9	CASSEWGLLSGYTF	TGTGCCAGCAGCGAGTGGGGACTCCTTTCCGGCTACACCTTC
-	-	TRBJ2-7	TRBV5-1	CASSLEGAPYQQYF	TGCGCCAGCAGCTTGGAAGGGGCCCCCTATCAGCAGTACTTC
-	-	TRBJ2-3	TRBV18	CASSPERAGPHTQYF	TGTGCCAGCTCACCAGAAAGGGCGGGCCCCCATACGCAGTATTTT
-	TRBD2	TRBJ2-3	TRBV6-1	CASSELAASDTQYF	TGTGCCAGCAGTGAACTAGCGGCTTCAGATACGCAGTATTTT
-	-	TRBJ2-5	TRBV7-9	CASSLTGVGETQYF	TGTGCCAGCAGCTTAACTGGGGTTGGGGAGACCCAGTACTTC
medium-sized	TRBD2	TRBJ2-1	TRBV7-9	CASSLVPSGSEQFF	TGTGCCAGCAGCTTAGTCCCTAGCGGGAGCGAGCAGTTCTTC
-	-	TRBJ2-7	TRBV15	CATSRDEEVHEQYF	TGTGCCACCAGCAGAGATGAGGAGGTCCACGAGCAGTACTTC
-	-	TRBJ2-5	TRBV10-3	CAISEDSTLQETQYF	TGTGCCATCAGCGAGGACAGCACGCTCCAAGAGACCCAGTACTTC
once	-	TRBJ2-7	TRBV12-2	CASRSKIRRGSYEQYF	TGTGCAAGTCGCTCAAAAATTCGCCGGGGCTCCTACGAGCAGTACTTC
-	-	TRBJ2-1	TRBV19	CATGGGVHEQFF	TGTGCCACCGGGGGTGGTGTCCATGAGCAGTTCTTC
-	TRBD1	TRBJ2-7	TRBV27	CASSDRGGGNEQYF	TGTGCCAGCAGCGACAGGGGAGGAGGGAACGAGCAGTACTTC
-	-	TRBJ2-2	TRBV9	CASSVGLNTGELFF	TGTGCCAGCAGCGTAGGGCTAAACACCGGGGAGCTGTTTTTT
once	-	TRBJ2-2	TRBV12-5	CASGLVVSANTGELFF	TGTGCTAGTGGTTTGGTGGTGTCAGCGAACACCGGGGAGCTGTTTTTT
-	TRBD1	TRBJ1-2	TRBV27	CASRAGTGTLYGYTF	TGTGCCAGCAGGGCCGGGACAGGGACGCTCTATGGCTACACCTTC
-	-	TRBJ2-3	TRBV7-9	CASSFEPSSTDTQYF	TGTGCCAGCAGCTTTGAGCCAAGTAGCACAGATACGCAGTATTTT
-	TRBD2	TRBJ2-7	TRBV11-2	CASSLVAGGNEQYF	TGTGCCAGCAGCTTAGTAGCGGGGGGGAACGAGCAGTACTTC
-	-	TRBJ1-1	TRBV19	CASSISMNTEAFF	TGTGCCAGTAGTATATCGATGAACACTGAAGCTTTCTTT
-	-	TRBJ1-1	TRBV6-1	CASSEEGSGTEAFF	TGTGCCAGCAGTGAGGAGGGTAGTGGTACTGAAGCTTTCTTT
-	-	TRBJ1-3	TRBV23-1	CASSQHRQDSGNTIYF	TGCGCCAGCAGTCAACATCGACAGGACTCTGGAAACACCATATATTTT
-	TRBD1	TRBJ1-5	TRBV19	CASRITTLGQPNQPQHF	TGTGCCAGTAGGATAACTACCTTGGGACAGCCAAATCAGCCCCAGCATTTT